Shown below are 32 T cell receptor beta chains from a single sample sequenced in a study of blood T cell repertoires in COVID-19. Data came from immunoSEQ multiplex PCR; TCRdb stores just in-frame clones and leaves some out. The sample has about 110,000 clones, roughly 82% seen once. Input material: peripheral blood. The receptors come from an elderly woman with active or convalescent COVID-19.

CDR3 DNA sequence: TGCAGCGTTGAAGACCTTACAGGGGCCTACACCGGGGAGCTGTTTTTT. Translated: CSVEDLTGAYTGELFF. The genes are TRBV29-1 and TRBJ2-2, with 7 bases matching TRBD1. This CDR3 contains 16 residues. Germline values: CDR1 SQVTM, CDR2 ANQGSEA. V trimming: 0 bases; J trimming: 3 bases; junction bases outside the gene matches: 7.

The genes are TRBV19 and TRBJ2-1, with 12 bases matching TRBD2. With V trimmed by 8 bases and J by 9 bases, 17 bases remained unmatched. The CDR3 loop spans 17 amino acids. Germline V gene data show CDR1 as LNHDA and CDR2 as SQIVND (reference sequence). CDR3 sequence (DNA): TGTGCCAGTGGGCGGACTAGCGGGACGGGGAAAGGCGGTGAGCAGTTCTTC. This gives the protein CASGRTSGTGKGGEQFF.

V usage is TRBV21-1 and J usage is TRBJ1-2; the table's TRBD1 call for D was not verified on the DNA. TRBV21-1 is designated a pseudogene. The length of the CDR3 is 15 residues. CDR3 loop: CASSKGPTGDYGYTF. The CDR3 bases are TGTGCCAGCAGCAAGGGCCCGACAGGAGACTATGGCTACACCTTC.

The CDR3 region is CASSESGQLNEKLFF. Here the CDR3 DNA reads TGTGCCAGCAGTGAATCGGGACAGCTTAATGAAAAACTGTTTTTT. This chain uses TRBV6-4 with TRBJ1-4; 7 nucleotides line up with TRBD1. The V and J ends lost 3 bases and 4 bases, in that order; junction bases with no gene match: 5. CDR3 length equals 15 residues. CDR1 is MRHNA, CDR2 SNTAGT, per germline.

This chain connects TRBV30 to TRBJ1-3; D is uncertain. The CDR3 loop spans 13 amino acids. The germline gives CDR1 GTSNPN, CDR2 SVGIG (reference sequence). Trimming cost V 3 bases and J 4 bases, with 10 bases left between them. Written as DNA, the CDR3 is TGTGCCTGGAGGAGGCTTTCCGGAAACACCATATATTTT. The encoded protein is CAWRRLSGNTIYF.

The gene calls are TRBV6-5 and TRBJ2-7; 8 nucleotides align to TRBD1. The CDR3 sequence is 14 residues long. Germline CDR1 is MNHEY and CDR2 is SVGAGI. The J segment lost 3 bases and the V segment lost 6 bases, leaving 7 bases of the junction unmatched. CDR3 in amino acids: CASRRGTGDYEQYF. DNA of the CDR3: TGTGCCAGCAGGAGGGGGACAGGAGACTACGAGCAGTACTTC.

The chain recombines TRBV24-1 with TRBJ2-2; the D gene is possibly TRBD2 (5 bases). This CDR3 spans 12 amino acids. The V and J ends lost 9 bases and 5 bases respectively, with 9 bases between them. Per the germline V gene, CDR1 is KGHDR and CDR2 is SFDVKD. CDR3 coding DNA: TGTGCCACCCGGGGAGTGACCGGGGAGCTGTTTTTT. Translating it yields CATRGVTGELFF.

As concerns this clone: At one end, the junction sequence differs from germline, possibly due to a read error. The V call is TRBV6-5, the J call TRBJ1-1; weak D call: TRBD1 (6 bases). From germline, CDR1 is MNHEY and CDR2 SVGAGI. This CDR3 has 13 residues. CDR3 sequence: CASSPLRDTEAFF. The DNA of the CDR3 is TGTGCCAGCAGCCCGCTCCGGGACACAGAAGCTTTCTTT.

CDR3 bases: TGTGCCAGCAGCCAAGATTGGGCAGCAGCTAAGAAGACCCAGTACTTC. Its protein is CASSQDWAAAKKTQYF. V and J are TRBV3-1 (or the pseudogene TRBV3-2) and TRBJ2-5; no reliable D call. Trimming left V 0 bases short and J 6 bases short, with 17 bases between. The length of the CDR3 is 16 residues. The germline gives CDR1 LGHDT, CDR2 YNNKEL (reference sequence).

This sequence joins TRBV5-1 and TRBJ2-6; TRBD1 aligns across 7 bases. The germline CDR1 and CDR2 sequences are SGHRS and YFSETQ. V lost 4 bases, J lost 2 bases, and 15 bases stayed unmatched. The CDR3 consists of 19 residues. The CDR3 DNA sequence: TGCGCCAGCAGCCTCAAGAGGGGGCTGCAAGGGGCTGGGGCCAACGTCCTGACTTTC. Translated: CASSLKRGLQGAGANVLTF.

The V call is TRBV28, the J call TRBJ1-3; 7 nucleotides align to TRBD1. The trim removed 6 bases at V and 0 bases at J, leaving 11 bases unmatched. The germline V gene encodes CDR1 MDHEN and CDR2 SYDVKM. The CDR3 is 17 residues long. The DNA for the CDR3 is TGTGCCAGCAGACTCCCCGGGACAGCGAGCTCTGGAAACACCATATATTTT. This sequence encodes CASRLPGTASSGNTIYF.

CDR3 nucleotide sequence: TGCAGTGCTAAGCCCTACACTGAAGCTTTCTTT. It translates to CSAKPYTEAFF. The V gene is TRBV20-1, the J gene TRBJ1-1; D not certain. The CDR3 has 11 residues. Trimming took off 4 bases at V and 3 bases at J, with 6 bases between the two ends. The germline gives CDR1 DFQATT, CDR2 SNEGSKA (reference sequence).

Here the CDR3 reads CASSQDLRGNQPQHF. CDR3 bases: TGTGCCAGCAGCCAAGATCTCCGGGGCAATCAGCCCCAGCATTTT. The J gene is TRBJ1-5, the V gene TRBV3-1 (or the pseudogene TRBV3-2); D ambiguous. The length of the CDR3 is 15 residues. CDR1 and CDR2 (germline): LGHDT, YNNKEL (reference sequence). Trimming took off 0 bases at V and 2 bases at J, with 8 bases between the two ends.

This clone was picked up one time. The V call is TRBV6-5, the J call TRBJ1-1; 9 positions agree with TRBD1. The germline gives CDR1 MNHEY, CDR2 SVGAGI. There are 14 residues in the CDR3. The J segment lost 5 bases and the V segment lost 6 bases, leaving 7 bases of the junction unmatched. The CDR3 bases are TGTGCCAGCAGGAGAGGACAGGGGCGGACTGAAGCTTTCTTT. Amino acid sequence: CASRRGQGRTEAFF.

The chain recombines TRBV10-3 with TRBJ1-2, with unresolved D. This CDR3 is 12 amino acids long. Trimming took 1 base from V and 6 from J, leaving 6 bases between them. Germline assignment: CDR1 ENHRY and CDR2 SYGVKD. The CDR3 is CAISELVDGYTF. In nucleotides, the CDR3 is TGTGCCATCAGTGAGTTAGTGGATGGCTACACCTTC.

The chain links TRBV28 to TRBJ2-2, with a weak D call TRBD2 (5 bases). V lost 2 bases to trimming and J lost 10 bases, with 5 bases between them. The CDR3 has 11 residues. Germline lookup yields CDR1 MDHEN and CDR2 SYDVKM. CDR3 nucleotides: TGTGCCAGCAGTTTACTAGCGGAGCTGTTTTTT. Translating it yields CASSLLAELFF.

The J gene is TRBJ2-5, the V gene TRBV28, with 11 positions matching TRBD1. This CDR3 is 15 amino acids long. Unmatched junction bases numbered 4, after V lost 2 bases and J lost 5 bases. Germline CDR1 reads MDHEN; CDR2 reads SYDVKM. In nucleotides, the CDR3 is TGTGCCAGCAGTTTAAGGACAGGGGGCAGGGAGACCCAGTACTTC. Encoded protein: CASSLRTGGRETQYF.

This chain's CDR3 is CASRPSGYPYNEQFF. The CDR3, as DNA: TGTGCCAGCAGGCCTAGCGGGTACCCCTACAATGAGCAGTTCTTC. The chain employs TRBV6-4 and TRBJ2-1; 8 nucleotides align to TRBD2. This CDR3 is built from 15 residues. Germline V CDR1 and CDR2: MRHNA, SNTAGT. J gave up 2 bases and V 6 bases, and 6 bases lay outside the gene matches.

The DNA for the CDR3 is TGTGCCAGTAGCCCAGGGACAGGATCTACCTACGAGCAGTACTTC. Amino acids: CASSPGTGSTYEQYF. The gene calls are TRBV19 and TRBJ2-7, with 8 bases aligning to TRBD1. This CDR3 comprises 15 residues. With 6 bases clipped from V and 2 bases from J, the junction kept 9 bases outside the gene matches. Germline CDR1 reads LNHDA; CDR2 reads SQIVND (reference sequence).

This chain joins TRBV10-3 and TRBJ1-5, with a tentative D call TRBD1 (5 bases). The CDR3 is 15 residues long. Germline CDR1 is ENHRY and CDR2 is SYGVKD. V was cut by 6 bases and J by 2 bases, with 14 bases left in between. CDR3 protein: CAIREQDGGNQPQHF. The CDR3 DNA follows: TGTGCCATCAGGGAACAGGACGGTGGCAATCAGCCCCAGCATTTT.

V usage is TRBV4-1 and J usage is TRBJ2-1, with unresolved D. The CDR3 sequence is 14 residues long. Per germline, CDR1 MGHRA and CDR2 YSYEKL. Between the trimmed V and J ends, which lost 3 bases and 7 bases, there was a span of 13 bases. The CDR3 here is CASSHPLVRNEQFF. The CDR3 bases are TGCGCCAGCAGCCATCCCTTAGTACGTAATGAGCAGTTCTTC.

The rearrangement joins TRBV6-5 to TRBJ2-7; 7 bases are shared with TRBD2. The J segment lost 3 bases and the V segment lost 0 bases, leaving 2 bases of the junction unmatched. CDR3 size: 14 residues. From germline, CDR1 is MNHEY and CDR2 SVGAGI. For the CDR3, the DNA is TGTGCCAGCAGTTACTCCGAGCGGGACTACGAGCAGTACTTC. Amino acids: CASSYSERDYEQYF.

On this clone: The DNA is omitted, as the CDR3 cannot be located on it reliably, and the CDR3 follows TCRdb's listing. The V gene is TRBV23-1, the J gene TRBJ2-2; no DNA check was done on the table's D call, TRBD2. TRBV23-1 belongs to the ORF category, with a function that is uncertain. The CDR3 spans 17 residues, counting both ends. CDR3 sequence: CASSQVPAGRGPGSCFF.

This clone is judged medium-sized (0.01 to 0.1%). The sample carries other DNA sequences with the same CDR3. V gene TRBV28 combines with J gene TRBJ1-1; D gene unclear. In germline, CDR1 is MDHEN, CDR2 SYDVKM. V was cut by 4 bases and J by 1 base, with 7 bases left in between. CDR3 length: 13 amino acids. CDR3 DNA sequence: TGTGCCAGCAGTTATGGCAGGAACACTGAAGCTTTCTTT. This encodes CASSYGRNTEAFF.

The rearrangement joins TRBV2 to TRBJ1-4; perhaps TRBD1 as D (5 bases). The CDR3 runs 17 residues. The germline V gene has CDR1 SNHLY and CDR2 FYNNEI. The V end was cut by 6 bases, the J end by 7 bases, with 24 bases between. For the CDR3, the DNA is TGTGCCAGCAGACTGACCCGTTTCGCGGGACGGGTTGAAAAACTGTTTTTT. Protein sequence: CASRLTRFAGRVEKLFF. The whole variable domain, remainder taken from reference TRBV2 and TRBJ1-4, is EPEVTQTPSHQVTQMGQEVILRCVPISNHLYFYWYRQILGQKVEFLVSFYNNEISEKSEIFDDQFSVERPDGSNFTLKIRSTKLEDSAMYFCASRLTRFAGRVEKLFFGSGTQLSVL.

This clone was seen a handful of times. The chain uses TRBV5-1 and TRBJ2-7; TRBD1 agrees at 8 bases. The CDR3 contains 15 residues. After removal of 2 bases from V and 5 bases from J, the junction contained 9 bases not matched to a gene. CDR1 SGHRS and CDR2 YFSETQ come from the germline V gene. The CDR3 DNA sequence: TGCGCCAGCAGCTTTCTCGGACAGGGTGGGGACGAGCAGTACTTC. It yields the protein CASSFLGQGGDEQYF.

CDR3 residues: CATSGGPGQVVNEQFF. Written as DNA, the CDR3 is TGTGCCACCAGTGGGGGTCCGGGACAGGTGGTCAATGAGCAGTTCTTC. The V gene is TRBV24-1, the J gene TRBJ2-1; 8 nucleotides line up with TRBD1. Losses at the gene ends were 5 bases for V and 6 bases for J; bases not matched to a gene: 11. The CDR3 sequence is 16 residues long. Per germline, CDR1 KGHDR and CDR2 SFDVKD.

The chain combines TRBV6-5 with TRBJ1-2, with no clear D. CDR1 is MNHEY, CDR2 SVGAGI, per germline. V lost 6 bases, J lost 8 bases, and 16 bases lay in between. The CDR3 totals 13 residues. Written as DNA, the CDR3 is TGTGCCAGCAGCTCCGGGAGCCCCCGGGGCTACACCTTC. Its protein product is CASSSGSPRGYTF.

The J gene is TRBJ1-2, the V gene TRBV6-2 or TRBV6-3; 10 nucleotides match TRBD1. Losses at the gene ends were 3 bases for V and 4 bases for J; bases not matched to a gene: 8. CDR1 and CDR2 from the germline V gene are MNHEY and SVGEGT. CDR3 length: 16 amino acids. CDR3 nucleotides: TGTGCCAGCAGTTATCTGTCGGGACAGGGGTCCTATGGCTACACCTTC. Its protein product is CASSYLSGQGSYGYTF.

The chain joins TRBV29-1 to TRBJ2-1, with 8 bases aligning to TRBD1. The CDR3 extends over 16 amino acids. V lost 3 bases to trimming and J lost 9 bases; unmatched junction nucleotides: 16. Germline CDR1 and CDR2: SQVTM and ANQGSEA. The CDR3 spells CSVDQAKGRGRFEQFF. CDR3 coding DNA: TGCAGCGTTGACCAGGCGAAGGGCAGGGGGCGCTTTGAGCAGTTCTTC.

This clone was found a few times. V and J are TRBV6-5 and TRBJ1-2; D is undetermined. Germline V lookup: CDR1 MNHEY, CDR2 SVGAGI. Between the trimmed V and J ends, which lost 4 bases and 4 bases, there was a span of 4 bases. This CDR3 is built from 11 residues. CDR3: CASSSRYGYTF. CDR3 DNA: TGTGCCAGCAGTTCCCGCTATGGCTACACCTTC.

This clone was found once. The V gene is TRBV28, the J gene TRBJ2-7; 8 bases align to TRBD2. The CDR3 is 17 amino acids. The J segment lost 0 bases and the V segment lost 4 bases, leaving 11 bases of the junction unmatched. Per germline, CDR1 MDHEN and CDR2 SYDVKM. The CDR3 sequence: CASSSSGAGGLSYEQYF. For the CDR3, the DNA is TGTGCCAGCAGTTCCTCAGGCGCGGGAGGTCTCTCCTACGAGCAGTACTTC.